This T cell receptor beta chain was recorded in a study of cytotoxic CD8 clonotypes in ibrutinib-treated CLL. Using immunoSEQ multiplex PCR, the repertoire was profiled, and TCRdb retains in-frame clones only, with some absent. The table shows 9,000 to 13,000 clones, with 75% to 85% occurring only once. Trimming shortened V by 4 bases and J by 0 bases, and 6 bases separated the two germline ends. Germline V lookup: CDR1 SGHNT, CDR2 YENEEA. The CDR3 is 13 residues long. The starting material was PBMCs, obtained at disease progression, from a patient treated with ibrutinib. This receptor was taken from a human donor with chronic lymphocytic leukemia. The V gene is TRBV11-3, the J gene TRBJ1-1; D gene uncertain. CDR3 protein: CASSWTLNTEAFF. In DNA form, the CDR3 reads TGTGCCAGCAGCTGGACCCTGAACACTGAAGCTTTCTTT.